The present T cell receptor (beta chain) was sequenced within a study of regulatory and conventional T cells in RAG deficiency. General study results and limits: Patient subsets had shorter CDR3s; Omenn Treg-Tconv overlap exceeded 85%. Shannon entropy was markedly lower and Simpson indices higher in RAG-deficient patients than control T-cell subsets.

Profiled with immunoSEQ multiplex PCR; TCRdb holds only in-frame clones, not every one. The sample includes 45,000 or so clones, about 90% seen only once; the top ten take 0.51%. This clone occurred once. The antigen remains undetermined. The junction had 10 bases not matched to a gene; V was cut back by 7 bases and J by 6 bases. The CDR3 consists of 15 residues. Per the germline V gene, CDR1 is MNHEY and CDR2 is SVGAGI. The sorted conventional CD4+ T cells were CD25-low and CD127-high, with genomic DNA sequenced. The same data also contributed to another study, on regulatory T cells. That study adds: Primers: 52 TRBV forward and 13 TRBJ reverse.

The TCR originated in a human donor in good health. The V and J genes are TRBV6-5 and TRBJ2-3, with 10 positions matching TRBD2. The sample comprised CD4+ effector T cells sorted from blood. CDR3: CASTEAGGFLDTQYF. The CDR3 coding sequence is TGTGCCAGCACCGAAGCGGGAGGGTTTTTGGATACGCAGTATTTT.